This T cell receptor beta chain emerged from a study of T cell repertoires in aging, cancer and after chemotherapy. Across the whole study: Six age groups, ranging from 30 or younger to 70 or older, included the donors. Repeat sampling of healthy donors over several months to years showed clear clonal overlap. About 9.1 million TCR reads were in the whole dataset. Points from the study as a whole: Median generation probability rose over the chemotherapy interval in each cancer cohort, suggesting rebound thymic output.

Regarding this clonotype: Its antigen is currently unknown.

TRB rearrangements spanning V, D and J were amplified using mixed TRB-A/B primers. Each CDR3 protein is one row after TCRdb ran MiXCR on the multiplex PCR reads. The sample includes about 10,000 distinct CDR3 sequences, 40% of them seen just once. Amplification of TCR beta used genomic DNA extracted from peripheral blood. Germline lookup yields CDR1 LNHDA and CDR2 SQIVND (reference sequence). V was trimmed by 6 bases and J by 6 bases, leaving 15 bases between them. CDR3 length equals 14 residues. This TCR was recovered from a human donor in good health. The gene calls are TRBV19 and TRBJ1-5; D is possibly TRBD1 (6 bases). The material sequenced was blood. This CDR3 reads CASRAGGASQPQHF. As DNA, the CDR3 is TGTGCCAGTAGGGCCGGGGGGGCGAGTCAGCCCCAGCATTTT.